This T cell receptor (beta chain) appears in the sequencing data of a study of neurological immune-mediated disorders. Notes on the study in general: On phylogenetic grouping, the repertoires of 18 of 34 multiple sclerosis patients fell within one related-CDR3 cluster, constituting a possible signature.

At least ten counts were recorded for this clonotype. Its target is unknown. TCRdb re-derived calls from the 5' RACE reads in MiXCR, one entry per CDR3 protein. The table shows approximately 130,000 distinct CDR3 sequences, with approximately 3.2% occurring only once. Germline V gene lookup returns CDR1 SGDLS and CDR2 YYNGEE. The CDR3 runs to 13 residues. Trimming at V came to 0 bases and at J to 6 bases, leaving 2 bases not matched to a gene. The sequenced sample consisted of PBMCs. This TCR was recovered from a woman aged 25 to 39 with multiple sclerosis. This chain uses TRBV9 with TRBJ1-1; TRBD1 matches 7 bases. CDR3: CASSVGQGSEAFF. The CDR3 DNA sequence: TGTGCCAGCAGCGTAGGACAGGGATCTGAAGCTTTCTTT. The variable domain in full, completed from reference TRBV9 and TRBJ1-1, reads DSGVTQTPKHLITATGQRVTLRCSPRSGDLSVYWYQQSLDQGLQFLIQYYNGEERAKGNILERFSAQQFPDLHSELNLSSLELGDSALYFCASSVGQGSEAFFGQGTRLTVV.